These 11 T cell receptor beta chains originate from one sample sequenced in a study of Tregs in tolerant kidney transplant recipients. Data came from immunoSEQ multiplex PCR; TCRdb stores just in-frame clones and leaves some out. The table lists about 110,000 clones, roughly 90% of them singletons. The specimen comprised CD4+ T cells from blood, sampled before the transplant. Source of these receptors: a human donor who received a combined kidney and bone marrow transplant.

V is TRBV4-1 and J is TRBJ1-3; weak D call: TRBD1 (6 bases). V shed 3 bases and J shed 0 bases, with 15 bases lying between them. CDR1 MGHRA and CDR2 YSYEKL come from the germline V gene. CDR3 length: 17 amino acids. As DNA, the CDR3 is TGCGCCAGCAGCCAGAGGGGGGGCTCCCTCTCTGGAAACACCATATATTTT. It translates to CASSQRGGSLSGNTIYF.

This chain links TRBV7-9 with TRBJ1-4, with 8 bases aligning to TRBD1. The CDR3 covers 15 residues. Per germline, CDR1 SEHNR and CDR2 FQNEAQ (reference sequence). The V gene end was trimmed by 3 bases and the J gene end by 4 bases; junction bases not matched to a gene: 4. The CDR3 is CASSLPTGVNEKLFF. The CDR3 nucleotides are TGTGCCAGCAGCTTGCCGACAGGGGTTAATGAAAAACTGTTTTTT.

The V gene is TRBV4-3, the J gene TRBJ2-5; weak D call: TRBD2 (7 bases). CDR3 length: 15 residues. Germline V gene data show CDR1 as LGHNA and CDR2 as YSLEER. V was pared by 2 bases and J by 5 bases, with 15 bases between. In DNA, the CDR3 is TGCGCCAGCAGCCAACGAGGGGGGGCGGGGGAGACCCAGTACTTC. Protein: CASSQRGGAGETQYF.

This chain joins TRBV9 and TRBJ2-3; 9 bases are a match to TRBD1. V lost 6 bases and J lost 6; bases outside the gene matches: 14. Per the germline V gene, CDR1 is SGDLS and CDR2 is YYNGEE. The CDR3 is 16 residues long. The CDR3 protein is CASTQRGDRVGDTQYF. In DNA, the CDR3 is TGTGCCAGCACCCAGAGAGGGGACAGGGTGGGGGATACGCAGTATTTT.

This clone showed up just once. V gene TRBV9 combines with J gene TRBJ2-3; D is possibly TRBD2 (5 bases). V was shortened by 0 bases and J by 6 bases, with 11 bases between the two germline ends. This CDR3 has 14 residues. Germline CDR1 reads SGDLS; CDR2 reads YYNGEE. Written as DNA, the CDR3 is TGTGCCAGCAGCGTAGGGCGAGCGGAGGATACGCAGTATTTT. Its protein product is CASSVGRAEDTQYF.

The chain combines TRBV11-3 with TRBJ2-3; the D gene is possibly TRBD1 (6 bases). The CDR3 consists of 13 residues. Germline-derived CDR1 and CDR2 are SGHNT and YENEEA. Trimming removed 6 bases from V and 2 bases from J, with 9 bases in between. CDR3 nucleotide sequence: TGTGCCAGCAGGGGGGACAACACAGATACGCAGTATTTT. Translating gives CASRGDNTDTQYF.

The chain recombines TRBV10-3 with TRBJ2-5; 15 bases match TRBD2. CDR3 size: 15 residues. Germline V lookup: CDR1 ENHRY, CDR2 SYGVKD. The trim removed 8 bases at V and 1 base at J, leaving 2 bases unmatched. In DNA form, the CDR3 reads TGTGCCATCGGGGGACTAGCGGGGGGCCAAGAGACCCAGTACTTC. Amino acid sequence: CAIGGLAGGQETQYF.

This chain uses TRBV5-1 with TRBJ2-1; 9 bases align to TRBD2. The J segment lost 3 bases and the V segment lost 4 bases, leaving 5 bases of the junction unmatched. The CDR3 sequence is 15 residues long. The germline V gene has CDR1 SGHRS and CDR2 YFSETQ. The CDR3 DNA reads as TGCGCCAGCAGCCCGAGCGGGGGGAACTACAATGAGCAGTTCTTC. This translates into CASSPSGGNYNEQFF.

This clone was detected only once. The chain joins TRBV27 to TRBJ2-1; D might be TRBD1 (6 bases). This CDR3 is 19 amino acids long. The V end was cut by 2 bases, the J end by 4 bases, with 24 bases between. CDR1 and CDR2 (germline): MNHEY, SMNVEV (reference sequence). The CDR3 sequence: CASSLPARIQGMDYNEQFF. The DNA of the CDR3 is TGTGCCAGCAGTTTACCGGCCCGAATACAGGGAATGGATTACAATGAGCAGTTCTTC.

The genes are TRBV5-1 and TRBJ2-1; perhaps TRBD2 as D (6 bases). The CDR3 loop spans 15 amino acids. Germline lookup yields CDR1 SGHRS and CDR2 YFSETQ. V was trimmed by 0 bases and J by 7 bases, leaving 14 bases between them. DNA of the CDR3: TGCGCCAGCAGCTTGGATGCGCGGGGTTGGAATGAGCAGTTCTTC. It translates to CASSLDARGWNEQFF.

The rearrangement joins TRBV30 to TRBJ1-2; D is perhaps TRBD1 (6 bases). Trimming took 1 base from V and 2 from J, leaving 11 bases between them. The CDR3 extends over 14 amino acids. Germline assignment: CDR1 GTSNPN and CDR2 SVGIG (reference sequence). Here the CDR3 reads CAWSGDRLNYGYTF. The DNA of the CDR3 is TGTGCCTGGAGTGGCGACAGGCTGAACTATGGCTACACCTTC.